These 14 T cell receptor beta chains were sequenced from one sample in a study of blood T cells in healthy people across ages. A J-beta primer mix and a sample-barcoded 5' primer were used in a second PCR of roughly 6 to 12 cycles. A single record per CDR3 protein comes from TCRdb applying MiXCR to the 5' RACE reads. The sample lists about 640,000 distinct CDR3 sequences; roughly three fifths were seen once. The sequencing sample was made of blood. Receptors originate from a man aged 55 to 70 in good health.

The chain combines TRBV20-1 with TRBJ2-5; 8 nucleotides line up with TRBD2. Germline CDR1 is DFQATT and CDR2 is SNEGSKA (reference sequence). V shed 7 bases, J shed 5 bases, and the junction held 9 bases outside the gene matches. The CDR3 is 13 residues long. This CDR3 reads CSGGIPSGETQYF. The CDR3 DNA sequence: TGCAGTGGTGGGATCCCTAGCGGGGAGACCCAGTACTTC.

V is TRBV10-3 and J is TRBJ1-1; 10 bases are shared with TRBD1. The CDR3 runs 12 residues. Germline-derived CDR1 and CDR2 are ENHRY and SYGVKD. V lost 10 bases to trimming and J lost 8 bases; unmatched junction nucleotides: 7. CDR3 sequence reads: CATAGQGEEAFF. CDR3 sequence (DNA): TGTGCCACCGCCGGACAGGGGGAAGAAGCTTTCTTT.

V and J are TRBV7-2 and TRBJ2-5; 9 nucleotides agree with TRBD2. In germline, CDR1 is SGHTA, CDR2 FQGNSA. This CDR3 comprises 14 residues. Unmatched junction bases numbered 3, after V lost 2 bases and J lost 5 bases. The CDR3 coding sequence is TGTGCCAGCAGCTTAAACGGACTAGCGGAGACCCAGTACTTC. This gives the protein CASSLNGLAETQYF.

A few counts support this clonotype. V gene TRBV7-9 combines with J gene TRBJ2-5, with D perhaps TRBD1 or TRBD2 (5 bases each). The CDR3 length is 15 residues. The V gene lost 4 bases and the J gene lost 9 bases, with 21 bases spanning the gap. Germline CDR1 is SEHNR and CDR2 is FQNEAQ (reference sequence). The CDR3 reads CASSYLGESEASQYF. The CDR3 DNA is TGTGCCAGCAGCTACCTGGGGGAGTCTGAGGCGTCCCAGTACTTC.

This clonotype has more than one count but fewer than ten. The chain uses TRBV7-2 and TRBJ2-5, with TRBD2 as a possible D gene (6 bases). The germline V and J ends were trimmed by 6 bases and 6 bases, with 20 bases remaining between them. Germline CDR1 SGHTA, CDR2 FQGNSA. The CDR3 spans 15 residues. As DNA, the CDR3 is TGTGCCAGCAGACCCCCGCTAGCGTTGAGGAAGACCCAGTACTTC. Translation gives CASRPPLALRKTQYF.

This chain connects TRBV25-1 to TRBJ2-4; D may be TRBD1 (6 bases). There are 13 residues in the CDR3. From germline, CDR1 is MGHDK and CDR2 SYGVNS. The ends were cut back, 5 bases at V and 6 bases at J, with 11 bases in the middle. This chain's CDR3 is CASSNARGNIQYF. In nucleotides, the CDR3 is TGTGCCAGCAGTAACGCCAGGGGAAACATTCAGTACTTC.

This clonotype was detected a few times. The chain links TRBV29-1 to TRBJ2-5; D not resolved. Germline V gene data show CDR1 as SQVTM and CDR2 as ANQGSEA. The CDR3 is 13 residues long. V shed 4 bases and J shed 7 bases, with 16 bases lying between them. The CDR3 region is CSVVVSIAGTQYF. As DNA, the CDR3 is TGCAGCGTTGTCGTCTCTATAGCAGGGACCCAGTACTTC.

The chain couples TRBV7-2 to TRBJ2-3, with 9 bases aligning to TRBD2. The CDR3 contains 16 residues. V gave up 5 bases and J gave up 5 bases; unmatched junction bases: 11. Germline assignment: CDR1 SGHTA and CDR2 FQGNSA. The CDR3 is CASSLGASGAGDTQYF. CDR3 DNA: TGTGCCAGCAGCCTAGGGGCTAGCGGGGCCGGAGATACGCAGTATTTT.

This clonotype was recorded once. The gene calls are TRBV6-5 and TRBJ1-2; TRBD1 agrees at 10 bases. Germline CDR1 reads MNHEY; CDR2 reads SVGAGI. The CDR3 has 13 amino acids. With V trimmed by 5 bases and J by 6 bases, 3 bases remained unmatched. Here the CDR3 DNA reads TGTGCCAGCAGTAGACAGGGGGCCCATGGCTACACCTTC. Translating it yields CASSRQGAHGYTF.

V is TRBV7-8 and J is TRBJ2-1; D is ambiguous. Trimming pared 0 bases from V and 7 bases from J, leaving 7 bases between. Germline lookup yields CDR1 SGHVS and CDR2 FQNEAQ. CDR3 length equals 13 residues. This chain's CDR3 is CASSLAWMNEQFF. The CDR3 DNA reads TGTGCCAGCAGCTTAGCGTGGATGAATGAGCAGTTCTTC.

There are a few counts of this clonotype. The gene calls are TRBV29-1 and TRBJ2-5; 7 nucleotides agree with TRBD1. The assigned J gene may be wrong: the sequence end matches TRBJ2-4 better. Germline V gene data show CDR1 as SQVTM and CDR2 as ANQGSEA. The CDR3 runs to 13 residues. In DNA form, the CDR3 reads TGCAGCGCAAGACAGGGAATAACGAACATTCAGTACTTC. The encoded protein is CSARQGITNIQYF.

The J gene is TRBJ1-5, the V gene TRBV2; D gene ambiguous. This CDR3 is built from 14 residues. The germline V gene has CDR1 SNHLY and CDR2 FYNNEI. Trimming removed 4 bases at V and 0 bases at J, with 7 bases between. CDR3 protein: CASSATVSNQPQHF. The CDR3 bases are TGTGCCAGCAGTGCGACTGTTAGCAATCAGCCCCAGCATTTT.

V is TRBV25-1 and J is TRBJ2-1; 12 bases map to TRBD1. This CDR3 is built from 17 residues. With 3 bases clipped from V and 11 bases from J, the junction kept 14 bases outside the gene matches. Germline values: CDR1 MGHDK, CDR2 SYGVNS. CDR3 loop: CASSDHLGQGAIRKQFF. CDR3 in DNA: TGTGCCAGCAGTGATCACCTGGGACAGGGGGCCATCCGGAAGCAGTTCTTC.

The CDR3, as DNA: TGTGCCAGCAGCAGACGCCGCGGGGGGACCGGCAATGAGCAGTTCTTC. Amino acids: CASSRRRGGTGNEQFF. The chain employs TRBV7-2 and TRBJ2-7; 8 nucleotides agree with TRBD2. The DNA end favors TRBJ2-1, so the J call may be wrong. Germline V CDR1 and CDR2: SGHTA, FQGNSA. This CDR3 is 16 amino acids long.